Included here is one TCR beta chain sequence, with context. What it binds is unknown. Assay: immunoSEQ multiplex PCR; the TCRdb copy retains only in-frame clones and omits some. The profile covers over 45,000 clones, with 80% to 90% appearing a single time and about a third taken by the ten largest. These data are taken from a study of OX40 agonist ivuxolimab in advanced cancers. Study overall: Ivuxolimab was delivered to patients intravenously every 2 weeks at doses spanning 0.01 to 10 mg/kg. A male proportion of over 75% was recorded, with mean age approximately 57 years and range roughly 23 to 85. Earlier treatment with anti-PD-1, anti-PD-L1 or anti-CTLA-4 was permitted, and roughly 40% had received some.

Germline V gene lookup returns CDR1 SEHNR and CDR2 FQNEAQ (reference sequence). V was shortened by 3 bases and J by 4 bases, with 4 bases between the two germline ends. The length of the CDR3 is 11 residues. Study-wide points: Individuals who were partial responders at 0.1-3.0 mg/kg had clonal expansion that ranked among the lowest.

The genes are TRBV7-9 and TRBJ2-7; D remains ambiguous. The TCR comes from an adult with an advanced solid tumor such as melanoma, head and neck, liver or kidney cancer. The material sequenced was CD4+ or CD8+ T cells sorted from blood, taken in a trial of the OX40 agonist ivuxolimab. This CDR3 is CASSFLYEQYF. The CDR3 bases are TGTGCCAGCAGCTTTTTGTACGAGCAGTACTTC.